This TCR beta chain was sequenced in a study of blood T cell repertoires in COVID-19. TCRdb's copy holds only in-frame clones and misses some; the assay was immunoSEQ multiplex PCR. Counted here are 250,000 to 300,000 clones, about nine tenths occurring once; the ten biggest clones make up 1.7%. The cohort comprised adults aged roughly 18 to 95 years residing in some 24 US areas. Researchers sorted participants into cohorts using their self-reported clinical history. CDR3 length: 13 amino acids. The ends lost 1 base at V and 4 bases at J; junction bases unmatched: 0. Germline V gene data show CDR1 as SGHNT and CDR2 as YENEEA.

The V and J genes are TRBV11-3 and TRBJ1-1; 7 nucleotides match TRBD1. The TCR comes from a woman in her thirties or forties who had recovered from COVID-19. The sample was PBMCs or T cells enriched from blood (not recorded which). CDR3 sequence: CASSLAGGTEAFF. CDR3 in DNA: TGTGCCAGCAGCTTAGCAGGGGGCACTGAAGCTTTCTTT.